The sequence of this T cell receptor (beta chain) was determined in a study of shared clonotypes between healthy human individuals. The overall study: A donor's plate count was three for CD4 naive and three for CD4 memory; CD8 naive had two and CD8 memory one. Study outcomes and limitations: There were few donors, and this limited the genetic and exposure-history diversity represented.

Of note for this clone: Antigen unknown.

The V gene's germline CDR1 is SGHRS and CDR2 YFSETQ. Trimming removed 0 bases at V and 4 bases at J, with 10 bases between. The CDR3 has 15 amino acids. Genomic DNA from each subset was divided evenly over several immunoSEQ plates. Some clones are missing from TCRdb's copy, which holds only in-frame ones; the method was immunoSEQ multiplex PCR. This repertoire shows about 1.1 million clones, approximately 80% found once; its top ten account for approximately 0.52%. The chain joins TRBV5-1 to TRBJ2-2; unclear D gene. The receptor was isolated from a young man in good health. Some clones in this sample may be carry-over from other donors' samples. The source material was memory CD4+ T cells from PBMCs. The subset here: CD45RA-negative fraction. CDR3 in amino acids: CASSLVPGPTGELFF. CDR3 DNA: TGCGCCAGCAGCTTGGTCCCTGGCCCCACCGGGGAGCTGTTTTTT.